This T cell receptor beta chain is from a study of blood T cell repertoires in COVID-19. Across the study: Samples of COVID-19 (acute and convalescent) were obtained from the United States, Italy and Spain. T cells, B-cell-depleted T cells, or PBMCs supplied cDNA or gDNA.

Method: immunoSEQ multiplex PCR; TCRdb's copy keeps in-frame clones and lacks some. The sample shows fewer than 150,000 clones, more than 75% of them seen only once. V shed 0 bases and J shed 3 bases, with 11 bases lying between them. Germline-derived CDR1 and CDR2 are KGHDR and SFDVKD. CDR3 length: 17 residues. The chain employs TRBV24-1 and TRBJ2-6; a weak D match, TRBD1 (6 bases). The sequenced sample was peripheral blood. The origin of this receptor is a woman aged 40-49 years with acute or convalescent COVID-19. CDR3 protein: CATSDLPQGSGANVLTF. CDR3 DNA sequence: TGTGCCACCAGTGATTTGCCACAGGGAAGTGGGGCCAACGTCCTGACTTTC.